Listed below are T cell receptor beta chains from one sample, sequenced in a study of blood T cell repertoires in COVID-19. Profiled with immunoSEQ multiplex PCR; TCRdb holds only in-frame clones, not every one. The table shows around 19,000 clones, with 79% occurring only once. What was sequenced was peripheral blood. The receptors come from a man at least 80 years old with acute or convalescent COVID-19. Both conserved end residues are trimmed from each CDR3.

j_call,v_call,cdr3_aa
TRBJ1-1,TRBV20-1,SVWGEAEAF
TRBJ1-4,TRBV3-1/TRBV3-2,ASSQGIGTRLFANEKLF
TRBJ2-2,TRBV5-1,ASSLETSGTRELF
TRBJ1-4,TRBV7-6,ASSSAGTGAEKLF
TRBJ2-3,TRBV7-7,ASSPSGGADTQY
TRBJ1-1,TRBV5-1,ASSSRSRGDTEAF
TRBJ1-1,TRBV5-1,ASSGQGFEAF
TRBJ1-2,TRBV6-2/TRBV6-3,ASSPQQGALSYGYT
TRBJ1-3,TRBV9,ASSPAASGNTIY
TRBJ2-4,TRBV5-6,ASSTDRGPRDIQY
TRBJ2-3,TRBV21-1,ASSSSRTGTTDTQY
TRBJ2-3,TRBV6-1,ASSEAGQGLFTDTQY
TRBJ1-4,TRBV5-1,ASSGTGLGNEKLF
TRBJ2-2,TRBV5-4,ASSLWSGSRTGELF
TRBJ1-4,TRBV7-2,ASSLAKTEVVTNEKLF
TRBJ2-2,TRBV4-3,ASSQMGTGVTGELF
TRBJ1-6,TRBV5-1,ASSLDVAEGNSPLH
TRBJ2-1,TRBV5-1,ASSLGEESSYNEQF
TRBJ2-7,TRBV6-5,ASSPQREAVHEQY
TRBJ1-5,TRBV29-1,SVEPGGNQPQH
TRBJ1-4,TRBV5-6,ASSWTTTRANEKLF
TRBJ1-6,TRBV19,ASSLSGFNSPLH
TRBJ2-2,TRBV3-1/TRBV3-2,ASSQEIAGAFITGELF
TRBJ1-5,TRBV10-1,ASSDLDRSPLLGQPQH
TRBJ2-7,TRBV14,ASSPWASGNSEQY
TRBJ1-2,TRBV18,ASSPDKVTADGYT
TRBJ2-5,TRBV24-1,ATSETGTQETQY
TRBJ1-4,TRBV7-2,ASSLGRLDRLNEKLF
TRBJ1-3,TRBV6-1,ASSELGRGNTIY
TRBJ2-7,TRBV7-8,ASSPRQGKREQY
TRBJ2-3,TRBV9,ASSFRDSSNTQY
TRBJ2-5,TRBV5-1,ASSLVGGETQY
TRBJ2-5,TRBV7-9,ASSLGAGTGGEETQY
TRBJ1-6,TRBV6-1,ASSEASGGASYNSPLH